These 22 T cell receptor beta chains share one sample of origin, sequenced in a study of OX40 agonist ivuxolimab in advanced cancers. Sequencing used immunoSEQ multiplex PCR; TCRdb keeps in-frame clones, though not all of them. Of 37,000 or so clones listed, approximately 84% are singletons. This material consisted of CD4+ or CD8+ T cells sorted from blood, taken in a trial of the OX40 agonist ivuxolimab. These receptors all come from an adult with an advanced solid tumor such as melanoma, head and neck, liver or kidney cancer.

This clone showed up just once. V is TRBV10-3 and J is TRBJ2-4; tentative D call: TRBD1 (5 bases). Germline values: CDR1 ENHRY, CDR2 SYGVKD. V gave up 2 bases and J gave up 0 bases, with 8 bases separating them. CDR3 size: 15 residues. CDR3 coding DNA: TGTGCCATCAGTGAGGACAGAATAGCCAAAAACATTCAGTACTTC. As protein: CAISEDRIAKNIQYF.

The V call is TRBV19, the J call TRBJ1-1, with unresolved D. Germline V gene sequence: CDR1 LNHDA, CDR2 SQIVND (reference sequence). The germline V and J ends were trimmed by 1 base and 12 bases, with 15 bases remaining between them. The CDR3 is 13 amino acids. CDR3 region: CASSIVRTGSPFF. In nucleotides, the CDR3 is TGTGCCAGTAGTATAGTCCGGACGGGGTCCCCTTTCTTT.

This clone was found a few times. This chain links TRBV27 with TRBJ2-7; no clear D gene. The CDR3 covers 15 residues. V was cut by 2 bases and J by 2 bases, with 13 bases left in between. Germline V gene lookup returns CDR1 MNHEY and CDR2 SMNVEV (reference sequence). This chain's CDR3 is CASSLNPYPPYEQYF. The DNA for the CDR3 is TGTGCCAGCAGTTTAAATCCGTACCCACCCTACGAGCAGTACTTC.

The V call is TRBV7-8, the J call TRBJ1-1, with D perhaps matching TRBD1 (6 bases). CDR3 size: 15 residues. The V end was cut by 5 bases, the J end by 5 bases, with 18 bases between. Germline V gene sequence: CDR1 SGHVS, CDR2 FQNEAQ. The CDR3 sequence: CASSLLTGARTEAFF. In DNA, the CDR3 is TGTGCCAGCAGCCTCCTTACGGGGGCGCGGACTGAAGCTTTCTTT.

A single count supports this clone. The rearrangement joins TRBV10-1 to TRBJ2-2; tentatively, D is TRBD1 (5 bases). The V end was cut by 10 bases, the J end by 5 bases, with 14 bases between. Per germline, CDR1 WNHNN and CDR2 SYGVQD (reference sequence). CDR3 length: 13 residues. The CDR3 loop reads CATSDTPTGELFF. CDR3 coding DNA: TGCGCCACTTCGGACACTCCGACCGGGGAGCTGTTTTTT.

The V gene is TRBV7-9, the J gene TRBJ2-5, with 10 bases that match TRBD1. The CDR3 extends over 17 amino acids. Germline V gives CDR1 SEHNR, CDR2 FQNEAQ (reference sequence). V shed 4 bases and J 4 bases; nucleotides not matched to a gene: 12. CDR3 nucleotide sequence: TGTGCCAGCAGCTACCCAAGGGACAGGGGCCACCGAGAGACCCAGTACTTC. Its translation is CASSYPRDRGHRETQYF.

The rearrangement joins TRBV10-2 to TRBJ1-1; 7 bases are shared with TRBD1. V dropped 1 base and J dropped 3; count of bases not matched to a gene: 14. This CDR3 comprises 18 residues. Germline CDR1 and CDR2: WSHSY and SAAADI. CDR3 sequence (DNA): TGCGCCAGCAGTGAGTTGATGGGAGGGGGCGATCGGGACACTGAAGCTTTCTTT. It encodes CASSELMGGGDRDTEAFF.

The gene calls are TRBV30 and TRBJ2-2; D perhaps matches TRBD2 (5 bases). Trimming shortened V by 5 bases and J by 4 bases, and 11 bases separated the two germline ends. CDR1 is GTSNPN and CDR2 is SVGIG in the germline V gene (reference sequence). The CDR3 sequence is 13 residues long. CDR3 DNA sequence: TGTGCCTGGGCTACTGGGAGCACCGGGGAGCTGTTTTTT. Residues: CAWATGSTGELFF.

This chain links TRBV12-5 with TRBJ2-5, with D tentatively TRBD1 or TRBD2 (5 bases each). The CDR3 contains 18 residues. CDR1 is LGHNT, CDR2 FRNRAP, per germline. V was shortened by 2 bases and J by 3 bases, with 22 bases between the two germline ends. The CDR3 DNA is TGTGCTAGTGGTTTGTCCACACCCGGGACGGCAACTGAAGAGACCCAGTACTTC. Its translation: CASGLSTPGTATEETQYF.

The chain has TRBV7-2 and TRBJ2-1; 10 positions agree with TRBD2. V lost 5 bases and J lost 8; bases outside the gene matches: 12. Germline loops: CDR1 SGHTA, CDR2 FQGNSA. The CDR3 contains 16 residues. The CDR3 is CASSPRSGGALDEQFF. The CDR3 DNA reads TGTGCCAGCAGCCCCCGAAGCGGGGGGGCATTGGATGAGCAGTTCTTC.

Only a few counts were recorded for this clone. The CDR3 region has the DNA TGCGCCAGCAGCCAGGACTCTGGGGACGAGCAGTACTTC. Translating it yields CASSQDSGDEQYF. The rearrangement links TRBV4-1 to TRBJ2-7, with D maybe TRBD2 (5 bases). Per the germline V gene, CDR1 is MGHRA and CDR2 is YSYEKL. Trimming stripped 3 bases from V and 5 bases from J, with 11 bases between. This CDR3 comprises 13 residues.

The chain uses TRBV5-4 and TRBJ2-5, with D unresolved. This CDR3 comprises 12 residues. With 3 bases removed from V and 5 bases from J, the gap between germline ends came to 8 bases. The germline V gene encodes CDR1 SGHNT and CDR2 YYREEE (reference sequence). The CDR3 sequence is CASSSTRETQYF. The CDR3 nucleotides are TGTGCCAGCAGCTCGACTCGGGAGACCCAGTACTTC.

This clone came up once. This rearrangement joins TRBV27 to TRBJ2-5; maybe TRBD1 (6 bases). The J call may not be correct, given that the DNA end is closer to TRBJ2-7. Germline loops: CDR1 MNHEY, CDR2 SMNVEV (reference sequence). This CDR3 has 13 residues. CDR3 DNA: TGTGCCAGCAGCCTACAGGGAACTGACGAGCAGTACTTC. Its protein product is CASSLQGTDEQYF.

The CDR3 region has the DNA TGCGCCAGCAGCTTGGCCGGGGTGCTAGTTTACGATGAGCAGTTCTTC. Protein product: CASSLAGVLVYDEQFF. The chain uses TRBV5-1 and TRBJ2-1; D might be TRBD2 (5 bases). Trimming removed 0 bases at V and 8 bases at J, with 18 bases between. The CDR3 extends over 16 amino acids. The germline V gene has CDR1 SGHRS and CDR2 YFSETQ. Full variable domain (rest looked up from reference TRBV5-1 and TRBJ2-1): KAGVTQTPRYLIKTRGQQVTLSCSPISGHRSVSWYQQTPGQGLQFLFEYFSETQRNKGNFPGRFSGRQFSNSRSEMNVSTLELGDSALYLCASSLAGVLVYDEQFFGPGTRLTVL.

V usage is TRBV11-2 and J usage is TRBJ1-4, with D perhaps TRBD1 (5 bases). Trimming removed 5 bases from V and 8 bases from J, with 15 bases in between. Germline values: CDR1 SGHAT, CDR2 FQNNGV. The CDR3 has 14 residues. The CDR3 spells CASSLGAGVEKLFF. CDR3 nucleotides: TGTGCCAGCAGCCTAGGCGCGGGGGTGGAAAAACTGTTTTTT.

The chain is built from TRBV7-9 and TRBJ1-1; no clear D. Germline V gene lookup returns CDR1 SEHNR and CDR2 FQNEAQ (reference sequence). Trimming stripped 5 bases from V and 0 bases from J, with 16 bases between. This CDR3 has 16 amino acids. The CDR3 reads CASSQDLRHLNTEAFF. In DNA form, the CDR3 reads TGTGCCAGCAGCCAAGATTTGAGACACCTGAACACTGAAGCTTTCTTT.

This rearrangement joins TRBV10-1 to TRBJ1-2; a possible D gene is TRBD1 (5 bases). The CDR3 runs to 15 residues. CDR1 is WNHNN and CDR2 is SYGVQD in the germline V gene (reference sequence). The ends were cut back, 3 bases at V and 0 bases at J, with 11 bases in the middle. For the CDR3, the DNA is TGCGCCAGCAGTGAACCCCGGGGGTCTAACTATGGCTACACCTTC. Protein sequence: CASSEPRGSNYGYTF.

The chain has TRBV29-1 and TRBJ2-2; the D call may be TRBD1 or TRBD2 (5 bases each). This CDR3 spans 13 amino acids. Germline V gene sequence: CDR1 SQVTM, CDR2 ANQGSEA. The CDR3 sequence is CSGWGSNTGELFF. For the CDR3, the DNA is TGCAGTGGTTGGGGGTCCAACACCGGGGAGCTGTTTTTT.

The CDR3 spells CASFFGDPGQHTGELFF. The CDR3 DNA follows: TGTGCCAGCTTTTTTGGGGATCCGGGACAGCACACCGGGGAGCTGTTTTTT. The chain joins TRBV9 to TRBJ2-2; 7 bases line up with TRBD1. The CDR3 is 17 amino acids. The J segment lost 3 bases and the V segment lost 7 bases, leaving 15 bases of the junction unmatched. Germline CDR1 is SGDLS and CDR2 is YYNGEE.

The chain links TRBV7-6 to TRBJ2-5; possible D gene TRBD2, 5 bases. Germline-derived CDR1 and CDR2 are SGHVS and FNYEAQ. The CDR3 consists of 15 residues. The germline V and J ends were trimmed by 4 bases and 5 bases, with 17 bases remaining between them. CDR3 in amino acids: CASSYYKGTGETQYF. CDR3 DNA sequence: TGTGCCAGCAGCTATTACAAGGGAACGGGGGAGACCCAGTACTTC.

The CDR3 loop reads CATANPTSDSYEQYF. CDR3 DNA sequence: TGTGCCACTGCCAATCCTACTAGCGACTCCTACGAGCAGTACTTC. The J gene is TRBJ2-7, the V gene TRBV7-6; TRBD2 aligns across 7 bases. V lost 10 bases, J lost 0 bases, and 12 bases stayed unmatched. This CDR3 is built from 15 residues. Germline-derived CDR1 and CDR2 are SGHVS and FNYEAQ.

The DNA of the CDR3 is TGTGCCAGCAGTCAACTTCTAGGGGGGATCTATGGCTACACCTTC. It encodes CASSQLLGGIYGYTF. The J gene is TRBJ1-2, the V gene TRBV5-4, with TRBD1 as a possible D gene (6 bases). V lost 5 bases to trimming and J lost 4 bases, with 18 bases between them. Per the germline V gene, CDR1 is SGHNT and CDR2 is YYREEE (reference sequence). This CDR3 is 15 amino acids long.